A single sample is the source of the 10 T cell receptor beta chains below, sequenced in a study of PD-L1 blockade in urothelial cancer. The data were produced by immunoSEQ multiplex PCR, yet TCRdb's version contains in-frame clones alone and is incomplete. The sample includes fewer than 45,000 clones, almost 85% of them seen just once. This specimen consisted of PBMCs, obtained around atezolizumab (anti-PD-L1) treatment. All receptors derive from a man in his 70s with urothelial cancer.

V usage is TRBV28 and J usage is TRBJ2-7; D not resolved. Trimming left V 1 base short and J 4 bases short, with 5 bases between. Per the germline V gene, CDR1 is MDHEN and CDR2 is SYDVKM. The CDR3 is 12 residues long. The CDR3 sequence: CASSLYGYEQYF. The DNA for the CDR3 is TGTGCCAGCAGTTTATACGGGTACGAGCAGTACTTC.

The V gene is TRBV18, the J gene TRBJ2-1, with 11 bases that match TRBD1. Germline loops: CDR1 KGHSH, CDR2 LQKENI. The CDR3 consists of 17 residues. V dropped 2 bases and J dropped 4; count of bases not matched to a gene: 7. This chain's CDR3 is CASSPLGQGAVYNEQFF. The CDR3 DNA follows: TGTGCCAGCTCACCATTAGGACAGGGGGCGGTTTACAATGAGCAGTTCTTC.

The chain has TRBV29-1 and TRBJ1-1; TRBD1 might be the D (5 bases). V was cut by 4 bases and J by 4 bases, with 13 bases left in between. CDR1 is SQVTM and CDR2 is ANQGSEA in the germline V gene. The CDR3 extends over 13 amino acids. The CDR3 is CSVAVTASTEAFF. The CDR3 coding sequence is TGCAGCGTTGCTGTGACAGCGAGCACTGAAGCTTTCTTT.

V gene TRBV5-6 combines with J gene TRBJ2-7; D perhaps matches TRBD1 (6 bases). Germline V lookup: CDR1 SGHDT, CDR2 YYEEEE. The CDR3 contains 13 residues. The ends were cut back, 3 bases at V and 9 bases at J, with 16 bases in the middle. The CDR3 spells CASSSGSLGGQYF. In DNA form, the CDR3 reads TGTGCCAGCAGCTCCGGGTCTCTAGGGGGGCAGTACTTC. Supplemented by reference TRBV5-6 and TRBJ2-7, the full variable domain reads DAGVTQSPTHLIKTRGQQVTLRCSPKSGHDTVSWYQQALGQGPQFIFQYYEEEERQRGNFPDRFSGHQFPNYSSELNVNALLLGDSALYLCASSSGSLGGQYFGPGTRLTVT.

The chain couples TRBV7-3 to TRBJ2-2; D is uncertain. This CDR3 region has 14 residues. Trimming took off 5 bases at V and 1 base at J, with 8 bases between the two ends. From germline, CDR1 is SGHTA and CDR2 FQGTGA. The CDR3 reads CASSAQWNTGELFF. The CDR3 DNA reads TGTGCCAGCAGCGCGCAATGGAACACCGGGGAGCTGTTTTTT.

CDR3 region: CASSRPGQVSYEQYF. In DNA form, the CDR3 reads TGTGCCAGCAGTCGCCCGGGACAGGTGTCCTACGAGCAGTACTTC. V is TRBV28 and J is TRBJ2-7; 8 bases line up with TRBD1. After removal of 5 bases from V and 1 base from J, the junction contained 7 bases not matched to a gene. CDR1 and CDR2 (germline): MDHEN, SYDVKM. The CDR3 sequence is 15 residues long.

CDR3 amino acids: CASSEIDRYYEQYF. The CDR3 DNA follows: TGTGCCAGCAGTGAGATCGACAGATACTACGAGCAGTACTTC. The V call is TRBV6-1, the J call TRBJ2-7; D might be TRBD1 (5 bases). Trimming took 3 bases from V and 3 from J, leaving 12 bases between them. There are 14 residues in the CDR3. The germline CDR1 and CDR2 sequences are MNHNS and SASEGT.

The chain recombines TRBV5-4 with TRBJ2-5; maybe TRBD1 (5 bases). Trimming cost V 0 bases and J 5 bases, with 11 bases left between them. The germline V gene encodes CDR1 SGHNT and CDR2 YYREEE (reference sequence). The CDR3 has 14 amino acids. The CDR3 DNA sequence: TGTGCCAGCAGCTTGGCAGGGTCTGGGGAGACCCAGTACTTC. This gives the protein CASSLAGSGETQYF.

This sequence joins TRBV7-6 and TRBJ2-2; TRBD1 agrees at 7 bases. Germline CDR1 SGHVS, CDR2 FNYEAQ. Losses at the gene ends were 5 bases for V and 0 bases for J; bases not matched to a gene: 9. This CDR3 region has 17 residues. CDR3 nucleotide sequence: TGTGCCAGCAGCCAGACCGACAGGGCTCCGAACACCGGGGAGCTGTTTTTT. Translation: CASSQTDRAPNTGELFF.

The rearrangement links TRBV28 to TRBJ1-2; 11 bases line up with TRBD1. Trimming removed 5 bases from V and 4 bases from J; junction bases left unmatched: 15. CDR1 MDHEN and CDR2 SYDVKM come from the germline V gene. The CDR3 contains 18 residues. The CDR3 protein is CASSPAGTGGLSGYGYTF. Written as DNA, the CDR3 is TGTGCCAGCAGTCCGGCCGGGACAGGGGGTCTCTCTGGCTATGGCTACACCTTC.